This T cell receptor beta chain was obtained from a study of T cell clonotyping in hematopoietic cell transplantation. Study as a whole: Recipients' pretransplant samples followed cytoreduction.

Profiling relied on immunoSEQ multiplex PCR, and the TCRdb table lists in-frame clones only, not all of them. This table has about 9,000 clones, roughly 87% appearing once. Study results and caveats: CD4 and CD8 repertoire contributions could not be separated without sorting.

Described time point: recipient sample about 28 days before transplant, after cytoreduction. About this clone: The antigen is undetermined.

Germline loops: CDR1 SQVTM, CDR2 ANQGSEA. The CDR3 has 12 amino acids. V gave up 5 bases and J gave up 4 bases; unmatched junction bases: 3. This material consisted of peripheral blood mononuclear cells, taken before stem cell transplant. The source of this sequence is a woman aged 60-75 years with acute myeloid leukemia. Some clones in this sample may be carry-over from other donors' samples. This sequence joins TRBV29-1 and TRBJ2-7; 9 positions agree with TRBD2. The CDR3 region is CSVLTSGYEQYF. For the CDR3, the DNA is TGCAGCGTTCTGACTAGCGGATACGAGCAGTACTTC.